This T cell receptor (beta chain) is from a study of blood T cell repertoires in COVID-19 (TCRdb year 2020). Study-wide context: The collaborator samples originated in the United States, Italy and Spain and spanned the acute and convalescent phases of COVID-19. A de-identified subject ID, COVID-19 status, age in years and sex were almost always included in the sample metadata. Where available, HLA class I and class II types were obtained from metadata supplied by the sample provider rather than from assay-based typing. Subjects who had been exposed to COVID-19, were actively infected with it, or had recovered from it provided the deeply sampled blood TCRbeta repertoires that made up the dataset. The material from the prospective study consisted of cDNA or gDNA derived from T cells, B-cell-depleted T cells, or PBMCs. The repertoires were made available in a free public database intended to serve as a resource for research on the immune response to SARS-CoV-2. The samples were drawn from two sources: the first 160 participants of the ongoing ImmuneRACE study, and 1,000 to 1,500 subjects contributed by 6 global collaborators. Paper-wide results and their limitations: The quantity of clinical and demographic metadata differed by source and by participant and was supplied without curation.

The collaborating institutions used their own protocols to collect whole blood in K2EDTA tubes. For TCRbeta analysis, collaborators shipped samples as frozen whole blood, isolated PBMCs, or DNA extracted from either of those sample types. A remark on this clone: Its binding antigen is unknown. Base qualities are missing; no much larger clone stands one base away.

V and J are truncated by 0 bases and 1 base respectively, leaving an intervening sequence of 10 bases. From the germline V gene (reference sequence), CDR1 is SGHKS and CDR2 is YYEKEE. The CDR3 runs 15 amino acids, cysteine and phenylalanine included. CDR3 DNA is the only sequence kept; it has 45 bases, read in frame from the first base. TCRbeta CDR3 regions were amplified from genomic DNA using the immunoSEQ Assay, a bias-controlled multiplex PCR. Regarding the original processing steps: The number of nucleated cells in each sample was estimated by amplification of reference gene primers within the assay. To quantify the absolute abundance of each unique TCRbeta CDR3 rearrangement, sequence reads were collapsed and filtered. Productive Simpson clonality was computed per sample as the square root of Simpson's diversity index over productive rearrangements. TCRdb provides this immuneACCESS table in a form limited to in-frame rearrangements. Some clones are lacking; in checked studies, under half of them reflect an unresolved V gene, and why the rest are absent is not known. That table furnishes V, J and clone size, whereas the DNA furnished D and trimming. This sample gives 100,000 to 110,000 clones in total; roughly nine tenths of them show up just once. The ten largest clonotypes hold about 6.9% of the sample.

This receptor chain uses TRBV5-5 and TRBJ1-1, with the D gene uncertain. The material sequenced was peripheral blood. This TCR came from a man aged 30-40 years in a cohort sampled during active COVID-19. The nucleotide sequence is given as TGTGCCAGCAGCTTGGGTCCGAGATGGAACACTGAAGCTTTCTTT. Its protein reads: CASSLGPRWNTEAFF.